The subject of this entry is one TCR beta chain. These data come from a study of cytomegalovirus exposure and HLA in healthy donors. V shed 3 bases and J 6 bases; nucleotides not matched to a gene: 4. This CDR3 contains 13 residues. Germline CDR1 SQVTM, CDR2 ANQGSEA. A multiplex PCR was run with 60 Vbeta primers and 13 Jbeta primers. Measured with immunoSEQ multiplex PCR; TCRdb has only the in-frame clones, and not every one. The data contain about 150,000 clones, around 79% of them seen just once; the ten biggest clones take up 1.3% to 1.5%. Unrecorded immune exposure was likely among donors, who were nominally healthy when sampled.

The sequencing input was PBMCs. The sequence came from a man aged 18 to 29 in good health and CMV-seronegative. The rearrangement joins TRBV29-1 to TRBJ2-7; 11 bases fit TRBD2. CDR3 sequence (DNA): TGCAGCGTTGATATAGCGGGAGGGACCGAGCAGTACTTC. Translation gives CSVDIAGGTEQYF.